This T cell receptor beta chain was sequenced for a study of response to subunit inactivated influenza vaccine. MiXCR, run by TCRdb on the RT-PCR reads, gives a single entry per CDR3 protein. The repertoire holds around 750,000 distinct CDR3 sequences, with roughly 20% as singletons. The germline V gene encodes CDR1 LNHDA and CDR2 SQIVND (reference sequence). The CDR3 is 14 amino acids. Unmatched junction bases numbered 4, after V lost 3 bases and J lost 6 bases. Sequenced material: PBMCs from blood, taken 5 to 6 days after vaccination. This receptor was identified in a man in his forties or fifties who received an inactivated influenza vaccine. V is TRBV19 and J is TRBJ2-7; 11 positions agree with TRBD1. The CDR3 nucleotides are TGTGCCAGTAGTATGTGGACAGGGGGCGCCGAGCAGTACTTC. As protein: CASSMWTGGAEQYF. Full variable domain (missing parts from reference TRBV19 and TRBJ2-7): DGGITQSPKYLFRKEGQNVTLSCEQNLNHDAMYWYRQDPGQGLRLIYYSQIVNDFQKGDIAEGYSVSREKKESFPLTVTSAQKNPTAFYLCASSMWTGGAEQYFGPGTRLTVT.